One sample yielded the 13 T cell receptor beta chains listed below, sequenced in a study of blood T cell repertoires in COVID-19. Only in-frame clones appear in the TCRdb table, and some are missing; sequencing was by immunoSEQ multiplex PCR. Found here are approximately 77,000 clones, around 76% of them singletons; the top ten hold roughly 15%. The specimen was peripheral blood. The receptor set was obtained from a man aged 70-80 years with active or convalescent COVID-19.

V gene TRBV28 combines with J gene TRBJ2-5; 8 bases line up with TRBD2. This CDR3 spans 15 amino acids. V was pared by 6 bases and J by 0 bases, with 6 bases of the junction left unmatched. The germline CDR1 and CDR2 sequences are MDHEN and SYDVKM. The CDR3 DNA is TGTGCCAGCAGGGAGCGGGGGAGGTACCAAGAGACCCAGTACTTC. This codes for CASRERGRYQETQYF.

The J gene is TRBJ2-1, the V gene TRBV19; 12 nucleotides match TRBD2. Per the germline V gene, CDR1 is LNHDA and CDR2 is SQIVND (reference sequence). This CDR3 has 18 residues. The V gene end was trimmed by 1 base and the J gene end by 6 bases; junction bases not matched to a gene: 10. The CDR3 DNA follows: TGTGCCAGTAGTATAGGGAAAACTAGCGGGGGGCTTACCAATGAGCAGTTCTTC. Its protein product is CASSIGKTSGGLTNEQFF. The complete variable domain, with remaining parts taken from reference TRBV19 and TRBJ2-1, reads DGGITQSPKYLFRKEGQNVTLSCEQNLNHDAMYWYRQDPGQGLRLIYYSQIVNDFQKGDIAEGYSVSREKKESFPLTVTSAQKNPTAFYLCASSIGKTSGGLTNEQFFGPGTRLTVL.

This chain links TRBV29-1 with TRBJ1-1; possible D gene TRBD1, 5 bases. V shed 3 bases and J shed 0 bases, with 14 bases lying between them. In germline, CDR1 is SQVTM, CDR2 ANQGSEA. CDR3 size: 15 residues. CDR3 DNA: TGCAGCGTTGAGAAGGACACCGGATTGAACACTGAAGCTTTCTTT. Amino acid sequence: CSVEKDTGLNTEAFF. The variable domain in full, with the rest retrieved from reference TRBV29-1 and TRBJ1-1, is SAVISQKPSRDICQRGTSLTIQCQVDSQVTMMFWYRQQPGQSLTLIATANQGSEATYESGFVIDKFPISRPNLTFSTLTVSNMSPEDSSIYLCSVEKDTGLNTEAFFGQGTRLTVV.

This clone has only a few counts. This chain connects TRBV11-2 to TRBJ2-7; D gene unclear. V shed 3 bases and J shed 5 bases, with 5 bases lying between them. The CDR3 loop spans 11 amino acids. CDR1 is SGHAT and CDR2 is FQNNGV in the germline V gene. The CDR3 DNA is TGTGCCAGCAGCTTTATAAACGAGCAGTACTTC. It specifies CASSFINEQYF.

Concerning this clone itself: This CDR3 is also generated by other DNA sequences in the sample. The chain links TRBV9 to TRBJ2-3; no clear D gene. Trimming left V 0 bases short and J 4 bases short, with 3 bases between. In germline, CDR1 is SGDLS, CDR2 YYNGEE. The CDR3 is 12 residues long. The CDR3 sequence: CASSVAADTQYF. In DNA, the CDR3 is TGTGCCAGCAGCGTAGCGGCAGATACGCAGTATTTT. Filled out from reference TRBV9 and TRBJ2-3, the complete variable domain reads DSGVTQTPKHLITATGQRVTLRCSPRSGDLSVYWYQQSLDQGLQFLIQYYNGEERAKGNILERFSAQQFPDLHSELNLSSLELGDSALYFCASSVAADTQYFGPGTRLTVL.

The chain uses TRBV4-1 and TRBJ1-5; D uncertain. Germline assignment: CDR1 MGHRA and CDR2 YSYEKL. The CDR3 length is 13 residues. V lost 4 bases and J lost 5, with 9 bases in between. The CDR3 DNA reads TGCGCCAGCAGCCTGGGCCCGGATCAGCCCCAGCATTTT. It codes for CASSLGPDQPQHF.

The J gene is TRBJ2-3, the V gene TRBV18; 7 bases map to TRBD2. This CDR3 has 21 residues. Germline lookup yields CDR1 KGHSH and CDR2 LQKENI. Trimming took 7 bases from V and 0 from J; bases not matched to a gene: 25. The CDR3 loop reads CASLAPEPTYGGNPSTDTQYF. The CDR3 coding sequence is TGTGCCAGCTTGGCGCCAGAACCGACCTACGGGGGGAACCCAAGCACAGATACGCAGTATTTT.

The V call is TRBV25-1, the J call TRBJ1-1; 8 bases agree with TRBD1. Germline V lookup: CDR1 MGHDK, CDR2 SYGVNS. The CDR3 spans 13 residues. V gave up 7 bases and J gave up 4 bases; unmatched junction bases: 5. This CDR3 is CASTTGVATEAFF. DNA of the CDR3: TGTGCCAGCACGACAGGGGTGGCCACTGAAGCTTTCTTT.

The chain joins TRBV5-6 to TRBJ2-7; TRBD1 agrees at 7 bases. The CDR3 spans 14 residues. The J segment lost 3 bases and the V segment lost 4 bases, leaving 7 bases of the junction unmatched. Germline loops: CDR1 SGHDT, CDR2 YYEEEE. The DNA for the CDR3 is TGTGCCAGCAGCGGGGACAGCCTTAACTACGAGCAGTACTTC. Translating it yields CASSGDSLNYEQYF.

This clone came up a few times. The CDR3 loop reads CAWSVAQETQYF. The CDR3 DNA is TGTGCCTGGAGTGTGGCTCAAGAGACCCAGTACTTC. The gene calls are TRBV30 and TRBJ2-5, with no clear D. Germline CDR1 and CDR2: GTSNPN and SVGIG (reference sequence). The CDR3 has 12 amino acids. The V and J ends lost 0 bases and 2 bases respectively, with 4 bases between them.

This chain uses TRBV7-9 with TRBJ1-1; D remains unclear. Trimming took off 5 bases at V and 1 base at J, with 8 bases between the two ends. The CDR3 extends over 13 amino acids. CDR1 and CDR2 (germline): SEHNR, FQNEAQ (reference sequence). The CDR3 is CASSRGENTEAFF. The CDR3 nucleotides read TGTGCCAGCAGCCGAGGTGAGAACACTGAAGCTTTCTTT.

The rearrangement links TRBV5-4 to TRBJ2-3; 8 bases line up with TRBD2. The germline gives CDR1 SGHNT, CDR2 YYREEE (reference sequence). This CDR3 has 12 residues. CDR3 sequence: CATGGPGNTQYF. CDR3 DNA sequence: TGTGCGACGGGGGGGCCGGGGAATACGCAGTATTTT.

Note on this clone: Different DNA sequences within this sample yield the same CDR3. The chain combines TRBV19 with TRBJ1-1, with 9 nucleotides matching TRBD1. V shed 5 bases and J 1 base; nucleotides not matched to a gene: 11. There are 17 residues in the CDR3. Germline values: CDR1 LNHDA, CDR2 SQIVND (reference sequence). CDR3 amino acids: CASSEQGALRGNTEAFF. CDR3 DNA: TGTGCCAGTAGTGAACAGGGGGCGCTCAGAGGGAACACTGAAGCTTTCTTT.